This is a list of T cell receptor beta chains from one sample in a study of blood T cells in healthy people across ages. One entry per CDR3 protein, called by TCRdb with MiXCR from the 5' RACE reads. The sample includes 870,000 or so distinct CDR3 sequences, less than 35% of them seen just once. The sample comprised blood. The receptor source for this set is a woman at least 80 years old in good health. The CDR3 runs from the conserved cysteine through the conserved F or W. The order of the fields is clone size, J gene, V gene, D gene, CDR3 DNA, CDR3 protein. A D gene is named only where the DNA matches it firmly. For some rows the clone size is stated as once, few or many, or as a class when expanded; others skip it.

clone_size: .; j_call: TRBJ2-7; v_call: TRBV2; d_call: .; cdr3_nt: TGTGCCAGCCAGCCAAGATCCTACGAGCAGTACTTC; cdr3_aa: CASQPRSYEQYF
clone_size: .; j_call: TRBJ1-6; v_call: TRBV5-1; d_call: TRBD1; cdr3_nt: TGCGCCAGCAGCGCCCGACAGGGGGAAAATTCACCCCTCCACTTT; cdr3_aa: CASSARQGENSPLHF
clone_size: many; j_call: TRBJ2-1; v_call: TRBV12-5; d_call: .; cdr3_nt: TGTGCTAGTGGTAAAGGACTCAGTTTTTATAGCGATGAGCAGTTCTTC; cdr3_aa: CASGKGLSFYSDEQFF
clone_size: .; j_call: TRBJ2-5; v_call: TRBV7-2; d_call: TRBD2; cdr3_nt: TGTGCCAGCAGCATCGGACTAGCGGGAGAATTACTAGGGCTAAAAGAGACCCAGTACTTC; cdr3_aa: CASSIGLAGELLGLKETQYF
clone_size: few; j_call: TRBJ2-7; v_call: TRBV29-1; d_call: .; cdr3_nt: TGCAGCGTTTCAGTGTCAGGGGGGGACGAGCAGTACTTC; cdr3_aa: CSVSVSGGDEQYF
clone_size: many; j_call: TRBJ1-6; v_call: TRBV5-1; d_call: .; cdr3_nt: TGCGCCAGCAGCACCGGACAGAGCTCCTATAATTCACCCCTCCACTTT; cdr3_aa: CASSTGQSSYNSPLHF
clone_size: many; j_call: TRBJ1-2; v_call: TRBV5-1; d_call: TRBD1; cdr3_nt: TGCGCCAGCAGCCAGACAGGGGGCCCTTATGGCTACACCTTC; cdr3_aa: CASSQTGGPYGYTF
clone_size: .; j_call: TRBJ2-4; v_call: TRBV11-2; d_call: TRBD2; cdr3_nt: TGTGCCAGCAGCTTAATCCTCCAGGGACTAGCGGGAGAAACGGCAGCCAAAAACATTCAGTACTTC; cdr3_aa: CASSLILQGLAGETAAKNIQYF
clone_size: many; j_call: TRBJ2-7; v_call: TRBV9; d_call: .; cdr3_nt: TGTGCCAGCAGCGTAGGCGGGACCCCCTACGAGCAGTACTTC; cdr3_aa: CASSVGGTPYEQYF
clone_size: .; j_call: TRBJ2-7; v_call: TRBV5-1; d_call: .; cdr3_nt: TGCGCCAGCAGCCAGCCCCTTTCGGGCTCCGAGCAGTACTTC; cdr3_aa: CASSQPLSGSEQYF
clone_size: few; j_call: TRBJ1-2; v_call: TRBV2; d_call: .; cdr3_nt: TGTGCCAGCAGTGTGTGGCTGACTAACTATGGCTACACCTTC; cdr3_aa: CASSVWLTNYGYTF
clone_size: .; j_call: TRBJ2-5; v_call: TRBV30; d_call: TRBD2; cdr3_nt: TGTGCCTGGAAGCTAGCGGGGGAGACCCAGTACTTC; cdr3_aa: CAWKLAGETQYF
clone_size: few; j_call: TRBJ1-1; v_call: TRBV2; d_call: .; cdr3_nt: TGTGCCAGCAGAAAAAGACAGCAAATGAACACTGAAGCTTTCTTT; cdr3_aa: CASRKRQQMNTEAFF
clone_size: many; j_call: TRBJ1-2; v_call: TRBV29-1; d_call: .; cdr3_nt: TGCAGCGTGGGCAGGGGATCCGTTAGGAGTGGATCCGGCTACACCTTC; cdr3_aa: CSVGRGSVRSGSGYTF
clone_size: .; j_call: TRBJ1-1; v_call: TRBV20-1; d_call: .; cdr3_nt: TGCAGTGCGAAGAGGAACAGGGCTTATGGGAACACTGAAGCTTTCTTT; cdr3_aa: CSAKRNRAYGNTEAFF
clone_size: many; j_call: TRBJ2-4; v_call: TRBV29-1; d_call: .; cdr3_nt: TGCAGCGTTGGGGACGCTCCTTTCATTCAGTACTTC; cdr3_aa: CSVGDAPFIQYF
clone_size: few; j_call: TRBJ1-5; v_call: TRBV12-3/TRBV12-4; d_call: TRBD1; cdr3_nt: TGTGCCAGCAGTACAGGGGCGGGCGGCAATCAGCCCCAGCATTTT; cdr3_aa: CASSTGAGGNQPQHF
clone_size: .; j_call: TRBJ2-1; v_call: TRBV5-1; d_call: TRBD1; cdr3_nt: TGCGCCAGCAGCTCCCGGACAGGGTCGAGCTCCTACAATGAGCAGTTCTTC; cdr3_aa: CASSSRTGSSSYNEQFF
clone_size: few; j_call: TRBJ1-1; v_call: TRBV5-1; d_call: TRBD1; cdr3_nt: TGCGCCAGCAGCTCTACAGGGGGACAGAACACTGAAGCTTTCTTT; cdr3_aa: CASSSTGGQNTEAFF
clone_size: few; j_call: TRBJ2-1; v_call: TRBV3-1; d_call: TRBD2; cdr3_nt: TGTGCCAGCAGCCAAGTTCAATCTAGCGGGGGATCCGAGCAGTTCTTC; cdr3_aa: CASSQVQSSGGSEQFF
clone_size: many; j_call: TRBJ1-1; v_call: TRBV12-3/TRBV12-4; d_call: .; cdr3_nt: TGTGCCAGCAGCCTCGGGGGGGAAGTGAACACTGAAGCTTTCTTT; cdr3_aa: CASSLGGEVNTEAFF
clone_size: .; j_call: TRBJ1-4; v_call: TRBV30; d_call: TRBD1; cdr3_nt: TGTGCCTGGAGTATCCGGGACAGGGCCAATGAAAAACTGTTTTTT; cdr3_aa: CAWSIRDRANEKLFF
clone_size: .; j_call: TRBJ1-5; v_call: TRBV28; d_call: .; cdr3_nt: TGTGCCAGCAGTACCTCCAGGGGAAGGAATCAGCCCCAGCATTTT; cdr3_aa: CASSTSRGRNQPQHF
clone_size: many; j_call: TRBJ2-1; v_call: TRBV7-9; d_call: TRBD1; cdr3_nt: TGTGCCAGCAGCTTAGGGACAGGGAGGCCGAATGAGCAGTTCTTC; cdr3_aa: CASSLGTGRPNEQFF
clone_size: .; j_call: TRBJ2-7; v_call: TRBV7-9; d_call: TRBD1; cdr3_nt: TGTGCCAGCAGCTTAGGACAGGGTAGCCACGAGCAGTACTTC; cdr3_aa: CASSLGQGSHEQYF
clone_size: many; j_call: TRBJ1-5; v_call: TRBV25-1; d_call: .; cdr3_nt: TGTGCCAGCAATCCTCAGCCCCAGCATTTT; cdr3_aa: CASNPQPQHF
clone_size: many; j_call: TRBJ1-6; v_call: TRBV4-3; d_call: .; cdr3_nt: TGCGCCAGCAGCCTGCAAACCGAGCGGCCCCTCCACTTT; cdr3_aa: CASSLQTERPLHF
clone_size: many; j_call: TRBJ2-3; v_call: TRBV7-9; d_call: .; cdr3_nt: TGTGCCAGCAGTAGGGGGGCGCGCGAAGATACGCAGTATTTT; cdr3_aa: CASSRGAREDTQYF
clone_size: many; j_call: TRBJ2-5; v_call: TRBV29-1; d_call: .; cdr3_nt: TGCAGCGTCGGGACCGGAGGGGGGGAGACCCAGTACTTC; cdr3_aa: CSVGTGGGETQYF
clone_size: .; j_call: TRBJ1-2; v_call: TRBV19; d_call: .; cdr3_nt: TGTGCCAGTAGTAGAGGGACCACGTCAAACGTTGGCTACACCTTC; cdr3_aa: CASSRGTTSNVGYTF
clone_size: .; j_call: TRBJ1-3; v_call: TRBV7-2; d_call: .; cdr3_nt: TGTGCCAGCAGCGCTAGCTCTGGAAACACCATATATTTT; cdr3_aa: CASSASSGNTIYF
clone_size: many; j_call: TRBJ2-3; v_call: TRBV7-6; d_call: .; cdr3_nt: TGTGCCAGCAGCTTAAGGAGTAGCACAGATACGCAGTATTTT; cdr3_aa: CASSLRSSTDTQYF
clone_size: .; j_call: TRBJ2-1; v_call: TRBV12-3/TRBV12-4; d_call: TRBD1; cdr3_nt: TGTGCCAGCAGTTTCGACAGGGGAGGCAAAAACATTCAGTTCTTC; cdr3_aa: CASSFDRGGKNIQFF
clone_size: many; j_call: TRBJ1-2; v_call: TRBV18; d_call: TRBD1; cdr3_nt: TGTGCCAGCAGCCCTGACAGGGAATATGGCTACACCTTC; cdr3_aa: CASSPDREYGYTF
clone_size: .; j_call: TRBJ1-3; v_call: TRBV28; d_call: TRBD1; cdr3_nt: TGTGCCAGCAGTCGACCGGGACAGAGCTCTGGAAACACCATATATTTT; cdr3_aa: CASSRPGQSSGNTIYF
clone_size: many; j_call: TRBJ2-7; v_call: TRBV18; d_call: .; cdr3_nt: TGTGCCAGCTCACCTGCGGGGGCGAGAGAGCAGTACTTC; cdr3_aa: CASSPAGAREQYF